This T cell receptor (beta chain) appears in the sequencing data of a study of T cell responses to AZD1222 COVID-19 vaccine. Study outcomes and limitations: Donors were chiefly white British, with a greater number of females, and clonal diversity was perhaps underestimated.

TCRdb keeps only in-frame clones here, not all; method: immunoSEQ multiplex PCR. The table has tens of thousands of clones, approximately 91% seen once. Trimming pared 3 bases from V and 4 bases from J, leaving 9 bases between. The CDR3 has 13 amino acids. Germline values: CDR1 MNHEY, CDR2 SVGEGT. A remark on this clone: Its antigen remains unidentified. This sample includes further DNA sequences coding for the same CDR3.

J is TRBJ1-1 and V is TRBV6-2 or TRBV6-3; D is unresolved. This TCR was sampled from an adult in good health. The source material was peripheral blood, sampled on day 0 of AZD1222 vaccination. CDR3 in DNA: TGTGCCAGCAGTTATAGGGTGAGCACTGAAGCTTTCTTT. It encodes CASSYRVSTEAFF.